The next 8 T cell receptor beta chains were all read from a single sample in a study of cytomegalovirus exposure and HLA in healthy donors. Primers for the PCR totalled 60 Vbeta and 13 Jbeta. Clones were read by immunoSEQ multiplex PCR, and TCRdb kept only the in-frame ones, dropping some. The table lists 120,000 to 150,000 clones, around 72% of them singletons. What was sequenced was PBMCs. Receptors originate from a middle-aged woman in good health and CMV-seronegative.

The rearrangement joins TRBV9 to TRBJ2-5, with a weak D call TRBD2 (6 bases). The V end lost 0 bases, the J end lost 7 bases, and 16 bases lay between the germline ends. The germline V gene encodes CDR1 SGDLS and CDR2 YYNGEE. CDR3 length: 15 residues. In nucleotides, the CDR3 is TGTGCCAGCAGCGTAGCCCGAGATGGGGACTGGACCCAGTACTTC. It translates to CASSVARDGDWTQYF.

About this clone itself: This CDR3 fails to terminate in the conserved phenylalanine or tryptophan, so it likely reflects a read error. The chain recombines TRBV5-1 with TRBJ1-2; no reliable D call. V dropped 2 bases and J dropped 5 bases, with 7 bases sitting between them. Germline values: CDR1 SGHRS, CDR2 YFSETQ. The CDR3 runs 12 residues. The chain's CDR3 is CASSFSGYGYTL. The CDR3 DNA sequence: TGCGCCAGCAGCTTCTCAGGTTATGGCTACACCCTC.

The CDR3 region has the DNA TGTGCCAGCAGCGGCCCTGGGACAGGTGTGGTCATGAACACTGAAGCTTTCTTT. Encoded protein: CASSGPGTGVVMNTEAFF. The chain employs TRBV11-1 and TRBJ1-1; 8 bases align to TRBD1. Germline V gene lookup returns CDR1 SGHAT and CDR2 FQDESV (reference sequence). Trimming at V came to 5 bases and at J to 0 bases, leaving 14 bases not matched to a gene. The CDR3 contains 18 residues.

V usage is TRBV6-5 and J usage is TRBJ1-1; D gene unclear. Between the trimmed V and J ends, which lost 0 bases and 4 bases, there was a span of 15 bases. CDR3 length: 16 residues. The germline CDR1 and CDR2 sequences are MNHEY and SVGAGI. This chain's CDR3 is CASSYSSGDWGTEAFF. The CDR3 nucleotides are TGTGCCAGCAGTTACTCGAGCGGGGATTGGGGCACTGAAGCTTTCTTT.

There are a few counts of this clone. A much larger clone differs by one base, so this may be a read error. Other DNA sequences from this sample encode an identical CDR3 as well. The chain has TRBV4-1 and TRBJ1-1, with 8 positions matching TRBD1. With V trimmed by 0 bases and J by 1 base, 4 bases remained unmatched. The CDR3 covers 16 residues. The germline V gene has CDR1 MGHRA and CDR2 YSYEKL. The CDR3 DNA reads as TGCGCCAGCAGCCAAGATGACGGGACAGGGAACACTGAAGCTTTCTTT. This encodes CASSQDDGTGNTEAFF.

This clone was detected only a few times. The gene calls are TRBV6-6 and TRBJ2-3; the D gene is possibly TRBD1 (5 bases). V lost 6 bases and J 3 bases, leaving 13 bases between the germline ends. The CDR3 has 14 residues. From germline, CDR1 is MNHNY and CDR2 SVGAGI (reference sequence). CDR3 nucleotides: TGTGCCAGCAGGCTGGACAAGGGGACAGATACGCAGTATTTT. This translates into CASRLDKGTDTQYF.

There are a few counts of this clone. This rearrangement joins TRBV28 to TRBJ2-1; 8 bases are a match to TRBD2. Per germline, CDR1 MDHEN and CDR2 SYDVKM. The CDR3 loop spans 14 amino acids. V shed 6 bases and J 9 bases; nucleotides not matched to a gene: 10. CDR3 region: CASRQLAVGVEQFF. DNA of the CDR3: TGTGCCAGCAGGCAACTAGCGGTCGGGGTTGAGCAGTTCTTC.

The rearrangement joins TRBV28 to TRBJ2-2, with D possibly TRBD1 on 6 matching bases. The germline V gene has CDR1 MDHEN and CDR2 SYDVKM. This CDR3 has 17 amino acids. The V and J ends lost 4 bases and 3 bases respectively, with 18 bases between them. The CDR3 spells CASSYPLEGVYTGELFF. The CDR3 DNA reads as TGTGCCAGCAGTTATCCCCTAGAGGGGGTTTACACCGGGGAGCTGTTTTTT.